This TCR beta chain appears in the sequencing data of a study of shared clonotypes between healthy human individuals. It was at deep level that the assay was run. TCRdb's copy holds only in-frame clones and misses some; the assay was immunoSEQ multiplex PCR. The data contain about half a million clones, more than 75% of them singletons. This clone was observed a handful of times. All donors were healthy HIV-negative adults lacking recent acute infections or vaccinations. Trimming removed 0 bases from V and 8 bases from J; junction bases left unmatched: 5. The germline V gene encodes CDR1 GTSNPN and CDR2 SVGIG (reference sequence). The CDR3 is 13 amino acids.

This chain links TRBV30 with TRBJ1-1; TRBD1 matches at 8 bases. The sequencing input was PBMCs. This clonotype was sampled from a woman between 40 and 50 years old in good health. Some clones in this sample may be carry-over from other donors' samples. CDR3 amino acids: CAWSVPGTGEAFF. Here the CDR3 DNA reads TGTGCCTGGAGTGTCCCCGGGACAGGCGAAGCTTTCTTT.